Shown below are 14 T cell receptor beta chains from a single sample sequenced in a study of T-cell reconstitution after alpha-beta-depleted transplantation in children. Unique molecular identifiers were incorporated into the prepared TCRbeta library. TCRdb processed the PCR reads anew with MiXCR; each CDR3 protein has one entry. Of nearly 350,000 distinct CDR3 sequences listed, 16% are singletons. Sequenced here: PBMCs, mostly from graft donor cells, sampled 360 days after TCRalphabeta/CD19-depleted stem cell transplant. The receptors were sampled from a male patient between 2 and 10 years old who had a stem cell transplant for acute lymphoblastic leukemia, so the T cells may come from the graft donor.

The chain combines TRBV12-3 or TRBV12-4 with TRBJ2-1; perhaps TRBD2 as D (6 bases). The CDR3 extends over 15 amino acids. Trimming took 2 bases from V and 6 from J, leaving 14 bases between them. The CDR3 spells CASSLLSGLPNEQFF. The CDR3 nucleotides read TGTGCCAGCAGTTTACTCAGCGGACTACCCAATGAGCAGTTCTTC.

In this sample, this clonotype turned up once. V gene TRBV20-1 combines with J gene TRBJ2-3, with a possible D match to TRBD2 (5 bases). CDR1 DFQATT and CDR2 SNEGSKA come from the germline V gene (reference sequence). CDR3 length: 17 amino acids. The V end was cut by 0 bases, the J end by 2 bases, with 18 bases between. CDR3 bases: TGCAGTGCTAGAGATCTGGACTGGGCTCTAGACACAGATACGCAGTATTTT. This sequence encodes CSARDLDWALDTDTQYF.

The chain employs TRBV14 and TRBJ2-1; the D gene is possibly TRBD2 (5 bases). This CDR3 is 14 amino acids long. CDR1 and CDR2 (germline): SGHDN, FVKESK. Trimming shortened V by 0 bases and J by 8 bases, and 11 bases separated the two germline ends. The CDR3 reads CASSQESQDYEQFF. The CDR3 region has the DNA TGTGCCAGCAGCCAAGAATCGCAGGACTATGAGCAGTTCTTC.

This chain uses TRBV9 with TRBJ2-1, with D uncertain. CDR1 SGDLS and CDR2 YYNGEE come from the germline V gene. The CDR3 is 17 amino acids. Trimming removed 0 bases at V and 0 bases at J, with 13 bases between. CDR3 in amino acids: CASSVVSSVISYNEQFF. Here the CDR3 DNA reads TGTGCCAGCAGCGTAGTTTCAAGCGTAATCTCCTACAATGAGCAGTTCTTC. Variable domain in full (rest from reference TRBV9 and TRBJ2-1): DSGVTQTPKHLITATGQRVTLRCSPRSGDLSVYWYQQSLDQGLQFLIQYYNGEERAKGNILERFSAQQFPDLHSELNLSSLELGDSALYFCASSVVSSVISYNEQFFGPGTRLTVL.

The CDR3 sequence is CASQTTPGNTIYF. CDR3 in DNA: TGTGCCTCACAGACAACTCCTGGAAACACCATATATTTT. The V gene is TRBV30, the J gene TRBJ1-3; D gene ambiguous. CDR3 length: 13 amino acids. Germline V gene data show CDR1 as GTSNPN and CDR2 as SVGIG (reference sequence). Trimming cost V 7 bases and J 2 bases, with 12 bases left between them.

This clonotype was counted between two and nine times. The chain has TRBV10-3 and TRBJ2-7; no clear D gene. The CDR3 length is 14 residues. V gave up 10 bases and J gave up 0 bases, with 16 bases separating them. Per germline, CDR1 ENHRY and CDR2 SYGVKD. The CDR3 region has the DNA TGTGCCACTAGGCTGCACAAGAGCTCCTACGAGCAGTACTTC. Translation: CATRLHKSSYEQYF.

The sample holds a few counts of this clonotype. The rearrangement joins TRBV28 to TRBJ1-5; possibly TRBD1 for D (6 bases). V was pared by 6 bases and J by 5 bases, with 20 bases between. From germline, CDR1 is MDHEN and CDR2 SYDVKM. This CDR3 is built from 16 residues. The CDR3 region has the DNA TGTGCCAGCAGCCCTGGTCGGGGGGCGCTTTATCAGCCCCAGCATTTT. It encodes CASSPGRGALYQPQHF.

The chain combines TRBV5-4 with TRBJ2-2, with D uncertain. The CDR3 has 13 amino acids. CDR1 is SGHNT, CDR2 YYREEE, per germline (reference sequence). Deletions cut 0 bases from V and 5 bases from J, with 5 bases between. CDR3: CASSLVWTGELFF. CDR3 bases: TGTGCCAGCAGCTTGGTTTGGACCGGGGAGCTGTTTTTT. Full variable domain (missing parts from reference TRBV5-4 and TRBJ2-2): ETGVTQSPTHLIKTRGQQVTLRCSSQSGHNTVSWYQQALGQGPQFIFQYYREEENGRGNFPPRFSGLQFPNYSSELNVNALELDDSALYLCASSLVWTGELFFGEGSRLTVL.

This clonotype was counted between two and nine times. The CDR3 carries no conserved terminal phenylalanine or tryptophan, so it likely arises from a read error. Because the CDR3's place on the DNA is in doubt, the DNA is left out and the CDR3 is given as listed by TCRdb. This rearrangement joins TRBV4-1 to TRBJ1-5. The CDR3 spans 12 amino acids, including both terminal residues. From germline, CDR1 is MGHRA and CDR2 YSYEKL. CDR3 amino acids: CASPTKRAPWAV.

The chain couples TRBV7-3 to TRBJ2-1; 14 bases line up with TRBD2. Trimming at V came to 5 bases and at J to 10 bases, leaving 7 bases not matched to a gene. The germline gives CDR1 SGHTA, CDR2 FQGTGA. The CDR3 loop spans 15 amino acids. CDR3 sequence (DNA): TGTGCCAGCAGCGTGGGACTAGCGGGAGTCAGGGAGCAGTTCTTC. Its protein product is CASSVGLAGVREQFF.

The CDR3 DNA sequence: TGTGCCAGCAGTGAACATCCAGCGGGAGGACCTATCGGGTACTACAATGAGCAGTTCTTC. It is translated as CASSEHPAGGPIGYYNEQFF. This chain connects TRBV6-1 to TRBJ2-1; 9 nucleotides align to TRBD2. This CDR3 has 20 amino acids. Per the germline V gene, CDR1 is MNHNS and CDR2 is SASEGT. Unmatched junction bases numbered 17, after V lost 2 bases and J lost 3 bases.

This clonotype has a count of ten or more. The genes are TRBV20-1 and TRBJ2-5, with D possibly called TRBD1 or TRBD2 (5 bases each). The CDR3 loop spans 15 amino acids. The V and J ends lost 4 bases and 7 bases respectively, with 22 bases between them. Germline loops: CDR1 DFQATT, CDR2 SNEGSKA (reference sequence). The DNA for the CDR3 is TGCAGTGCTACTGTCCTTAGCGCGACCAGGGCGACCCAGTACTTC. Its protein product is CSATVLSATRATQYF.

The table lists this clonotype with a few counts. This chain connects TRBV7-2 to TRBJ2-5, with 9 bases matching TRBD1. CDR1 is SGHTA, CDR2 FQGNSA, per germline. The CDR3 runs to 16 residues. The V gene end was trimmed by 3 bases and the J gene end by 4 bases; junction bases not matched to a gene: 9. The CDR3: CASSFAGTGRVETQYF. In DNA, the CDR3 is TGTGCCAGCAGCTTCGCCGGGACAGGGAGGGTAGAGACCCAGTACTTC. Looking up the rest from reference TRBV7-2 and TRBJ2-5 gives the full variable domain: GAGVSQSPSNKVTEKGKDVELRCDPISGHTALYWYRQSLGQGLEFLIYFQGNSAPDKSGLPSDRFSAERTGGSVSTLTIQRTQQEDSAVYLCASSFAGTGRVETQYFGPGTRLLVL.

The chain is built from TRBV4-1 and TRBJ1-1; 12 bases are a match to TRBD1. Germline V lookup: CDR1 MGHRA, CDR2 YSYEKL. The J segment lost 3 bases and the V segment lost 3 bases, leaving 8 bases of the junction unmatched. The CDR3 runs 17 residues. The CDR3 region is CASSHLPGQGADTEAFF. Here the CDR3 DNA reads TGCGCCAGCAGCCACCTTCCGGGACAGGGGGCTGACACTGAAGCTTTCTTT.